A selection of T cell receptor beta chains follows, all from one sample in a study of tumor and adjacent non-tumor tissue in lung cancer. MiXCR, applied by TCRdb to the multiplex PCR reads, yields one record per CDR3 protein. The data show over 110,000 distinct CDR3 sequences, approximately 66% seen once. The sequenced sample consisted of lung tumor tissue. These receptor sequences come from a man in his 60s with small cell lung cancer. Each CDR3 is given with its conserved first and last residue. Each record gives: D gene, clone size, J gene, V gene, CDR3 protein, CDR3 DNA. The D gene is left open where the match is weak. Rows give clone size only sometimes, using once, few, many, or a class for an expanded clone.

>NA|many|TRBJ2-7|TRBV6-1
CASRTSRDPKYF
TGTGCCAGCAGAACCTCCAGGGACCCGAAGTACTTC
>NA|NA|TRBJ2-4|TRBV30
CAWTVRRRGGIQHF
TGTGCCTGGACTGTACGAAGAAGGGGGGGCATTCAGCACTTC
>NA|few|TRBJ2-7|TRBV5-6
CASSLFGWGASYEQYF
TGTGCCAGCAGCTTATTTGGGTGGGGGGCCTCCTACGAGCAGTACTTC
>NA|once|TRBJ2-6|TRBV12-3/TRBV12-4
CASLLGGRGANVLIF
TGTGCCAGCCTACTGGGGGGCCGAGGGGCCAACGTCCTGATTTTC
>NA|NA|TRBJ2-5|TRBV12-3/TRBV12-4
CASCFSQGGREYF
TGTGCCAGCTGTTTCTCCCAGGGCGGTCGTGAGTACTTC
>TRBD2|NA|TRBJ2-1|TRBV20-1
CSARVLAATRSCNEQFF
TGCAGTGCTAGAGTTCTAGCGGCGACTCGGTCCTGCAATGAGCAGTTCTTC
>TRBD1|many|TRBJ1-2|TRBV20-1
CSARDRDRDYGYTF
TGCAGTGCTAGAGATCGGGACAGGGATTATGGCTACACCTTC
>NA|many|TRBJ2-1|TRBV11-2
CASSSWTSYGSGNEQFF
TGTGCCAGCAGCTCCTGGACCTCTTACGGGAGCGGCAATGAGCAGTTCTTC
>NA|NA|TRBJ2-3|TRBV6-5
CASSYSYWTDVQETQYF
TGTGCCAGCAGTTACTCGTATTGGACAGACGTTCAAGAGACCCAGTATTTT
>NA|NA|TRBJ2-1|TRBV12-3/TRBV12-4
CASSPSKPTYNEQFF
TGTGCCAGCAGTCCGTCTAAGCCAACCTACAATGAGCAGTTCTTC
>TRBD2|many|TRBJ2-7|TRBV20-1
CSAGAGGPDEQYF
TGCAGTGCTGGGGCGGGAGGGCCAGACGAGCAGTACTTC
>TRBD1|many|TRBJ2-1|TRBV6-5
CASSPGTGIEQFF
TGTGCCAGCAGTCCCGGGACAGGGATTGAGCAGTTCTTC
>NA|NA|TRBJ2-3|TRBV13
CASSPWMGDTQYF
TGTGCCAGCAGCCCATGGATGGGAGATACGCAGTATTTT
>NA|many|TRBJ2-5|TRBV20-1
CSARIVRGAETQYF
TGCAGTGCTAGAATCGTCCGGGGAGCGGAGACCCAGTACTTC
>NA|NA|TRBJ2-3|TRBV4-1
CASSQLGIAEDTQYF
TGCGCCAGCAGCCAACTGGGGATAGCCGAAGATACGCAGTATTTT
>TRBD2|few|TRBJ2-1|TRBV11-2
CAISDRIGTTNEQFF
TGTGCCATCAGCGACCGAATAGGGACTACCAATGAGCAGTTCTTC
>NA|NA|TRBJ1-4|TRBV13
CASSRVYGVDEKLFF
TGTGCCAGCAGCCGCGTGTATGGGGTGGATGAAAAACTGTTTTTT